This TCR beta chain appears in the sequencing data of a study of regulatory T cells in long-lasting Graves disease (dated by TCRdb to the early 2020s). Concerning the study at large: In the newly diagnosed Graves' disease group, patients had been taking antithyroid drugs for less than 3 months. This study used TCR sequencing and RNA sequencing of peripheral blood to compare persistent Graves' disease patients against newly diagnosed Graves' disease patients. The study took place in China and was registered as a clinical trial. A total of about 35 samples underwent TCR sequencing, from about 13 patients with persistent Graves' disease and around 20 patients with newly diagnosed Graves' disease. Overall study results and their limits: Only peripheral blood was studied, because thyroid tissue, the primary lesion, was inaccessible. Patients with persistent disease shared more public clonotypes (approximately 2,500) than newly diagnosed patients did (966). The authors acknowledged the small sample size as a limitation that may reduce accuracy. Persistent Graves' disease patients showed lower TCR Shannon entropy and fewer highly expanded clones than newly diagnosed patients, suggesting clonal expansion. Sequencing and analysis were limited to the TCR beta chain. Persistent disease showed preferential use of TRBV28, TRBJ1-2 and TRBJ2-5, whereas newly diagnosed disease favored TRBV20-1 and TRBJ2-1.

This clonotype appeared a few times. The antigen it recognizes is unknown. Base qualities are not recorded, but no much larger clone differs from it by a single base. What the time point label conveys for this sample: newly diagnosed GD, antithyroid drugs for less than 3 months. RNA was extracted from PBMCs in TRIzol for both TCR sequencing and RNA sequencing. Graves' disease was diagnosed according to American Thyroid Association guidelines. Recruitment of patients was carried out at an endocrinology department in Xi'an, China. From each patient, around 9.3 milliliters of peripheral blood was collected into an EDTA anticoagulant tube. PBMCs were isolated by Ficoll Paque Plus density gradient separation without further T cell sorting. RNA quality was checked with an Agilent 2100 Bioanalyzer and agarose gel, and concentration with a NanoDrop 2000. V is shortened by 0 bases, J by 7 bases, and the region joining them spans 17 bases. From the germline V gene, CDR1 is SGDLS and CDR2 is YYNGEE. The CDR3 measures 16 amino acids from cysteine to phenylalanine. Here the CDR3 DNA is all that survives: 48 bases in frame from base 1.

Libraries were made using multiplex PCR. For sequencing, an Illumina HiSeq 4000 was employed. TCR beta libraries were built with iRepertoire HTBI primers and Arm-PCR amplification of CDR3 regions. Before sequencing, the PCR products underwent gel purification. The paper's processing steps were these. Gene usage analysis of CDR3 amino acid clonotypes relied on the roughly 60 TRBV and 13 to 15 TRBJ segments identified across samples. COPE and FqMerger were used to merge the filtered high-quality paired reads into contigs. BLAST was used to align contigs to the IMGT TRBV, TRBD and TRBJ reference genes, and CDR3 was defined following IMGT. Clonotypes above 0.1% frequency were classified as highly expanded clones. Shannon entropy served as the measure of repertoire diversity, while the Gini coefficient captured V-J evenness. Public clonotypes were defined as clonotypes shared by more than one individual. TCRdb reran the public reads through fastp at Q25 and MiXCR, keeping productive beta chains. Each record represents a unique CDR3 protein, reported with the most common genes and DNA among its rows. The V and J calls were not made by the authors but by TCRdb's processing. For this sample there are 620,000 or so distinct CDR3 sequences; roughly 16% appear just once. The top ten clonotypes cover approximately 20% of the sample.

These records were also assigned to another study, of T cells in Graves' hyperthyroidism and ophthalmopathy. Reported in the second study: Graves' hyperthyroidism was defined as stable when no progression to ophthalmopathy occurred over 18 months of follow-up. Hyperthyroidism patients were newly diagnosed, with disease duration under 2 months, and aged 18 to 65 years. Exclusion was applied to patients with uncontrolled infections, other autoimmune diseases, pregnancy or lactation. Diagnoses relied on clinical symptoms, serum thyroxine and TRAb, thyroid ultrasound and orbital computed tomography. The TCR CDR3 was subjected to a first round of RT-PCR using the HTBI primer set and the Qiagen OneStep RT-PCR kit. Blood samples also contained most of the expanded thyroid clonotypes (frequency above 0.001), which suggests that blood repertoires may reflect thyroid immune responses. In cross-validation, a model built on a 13 V-J signature told ophthalmopathy apart from stable hyperthyroidism with approximately 90% sensitivity and roughly 81% specificity, and in testing the same model reached 80%/75%. During validation, the model predicted progression to ophthalmopathy a median of around six months ahead of onset, with roughly 65% sensitivity and about 75% specificity. TCR V-J signatures able to tell the groups apart were searched for in a discovery cohort of around 95 patients, of whom under 45 had Graves' ophthalmopathy and more than 55 had stable Graves' hyperthyroidism. Whether ophthalmopathy could be predicted prospectively was tested in an independent validation cohort made up of some 20 hyperthyroidism patients plus 17 patients who later progressed to ophthalmopathy. The 85 to 100 discovery patients were randomly split 7:3 into training and test sets. In about six Graves' hyperthyroidism patients, the study also compared T-cell repertoires from thyroid tissue with T-cell repertoires from blood. After blood sampling, hyperthyroidism patients were treated with methimazole at a starting dose of 30 mg daily, and ophthalmopathy patients were treated with high-dose intravenous methylprednisolone. A second multiplex PCR round built the libraries, followed by size selection and purification. Sequencing of the libraries was done on an Illumina HiSeq2000 using paired-end 100 bp reads. Raw data were processed with SOAPnuke, discarding reads with adapters, uncalled bases, mean Phred below 15, or no exact constant-primer or identifier match. COPE v1.2.5 was used to merge the high-quality paired reads, and each unique nucleotide sequence was defined as a clonotype. MiTCR v1.1 was used to align clonotypes to the IMGT TRBV, TRBD and TRBJ reference segments. The analysis was restricted to V-J combinations with a frequency above 0.0001, which together covered just over 98% of the repertoires. A TCS score was defined as the ratio of F50 (clonal expansion) to E x V (chaos), with BLOSUM62-based TCRdist applied between CDR3 peptides within each V-J. Welch's t-statistics and random forest reduced roughly 530 V-J features to under 15, which were used in a naive Bayes classifier (R e1071). No statistical method was used to fix the sample size in advance, and group allocation was not hidden from the investigators. The paper describes TCR Vbeta CDR3 sequencing of 120 to 150 peripheral blood samples, made up of some 42 ophthalmopathy patients, more than 70 hyperthyroidism patients and some 17 progressor patients.

The sequence derives from a woman aged 25 to 39 with Graves disease. Donor details come from another sample of the same person, matched by shared clones. The chain links TRBV9 with TRBJ2-1; the D region possibly corresponds to TRBD1 (6 bases align). The starting material was peripheral blood mononuclear cells (PBMCs), obtained at new diagnosis, from a patient treated with antithyroid drugs. The CDR3: CASSVEGDIVGNEQFF. The nucleotide sequence is given as TGTGCCAGCAGCGTAGAGGGGGACATCGTTGGGAATGAGCAGTTCTTC.